This T cell receptor (beta chain) was captured by sequencing in a study of neoadjuvant anti-PD-1 for oral cavity cancer. Study-wide background: Patients without progression got a fourth dose around day 43.

Assay: immunoSEQ multiplex PCR; the TCRdb copy retains only in-frame clones and omits some. This sample yields about 15,000 clones, of which about 65% are seen a single time; around 2.4% belongs to the top ten. Stage II-IVA oral cavity squamous cell carcinoma was new and untreated by systemic or radiation therapy. The sample holds one count of this clone. Sequences were derived from PBMCs, sampled before nivolumab (anti-PD-1) treatment. The TCR sequence derives from a person aged 35-80 years with oral cavity squamous cell carcinoma.

CDR3 nucleotides: TGTGCCAGCAGCAGGGACTATAATACGCAGTATTTT. It encodes CASSRDYNTQYF. V is TRBV5-4 and J is TRBJ2-3, with 7 bases that match TRBD2. Looked up from germline, CDR1 is SGHNT and CDR2 is YYREEE (reference sequence). The CDR3 is 12 amino acids. V shed 4 bases and J 7 bases; nucleotides not matched to a gene: 3. Full variable domain (missing parts from reference TRBV5-4 and TRBJ2-3): ETGVTQSPTHLIKTRGQQVTLRCSSQSGHNTVSWYQQALGQGPQFIFQYYREEENGRGNFPPRFSGLQFPNYSSELNVNALELDDSALYLCASSRDYNTQYFGPGTRLTVL.